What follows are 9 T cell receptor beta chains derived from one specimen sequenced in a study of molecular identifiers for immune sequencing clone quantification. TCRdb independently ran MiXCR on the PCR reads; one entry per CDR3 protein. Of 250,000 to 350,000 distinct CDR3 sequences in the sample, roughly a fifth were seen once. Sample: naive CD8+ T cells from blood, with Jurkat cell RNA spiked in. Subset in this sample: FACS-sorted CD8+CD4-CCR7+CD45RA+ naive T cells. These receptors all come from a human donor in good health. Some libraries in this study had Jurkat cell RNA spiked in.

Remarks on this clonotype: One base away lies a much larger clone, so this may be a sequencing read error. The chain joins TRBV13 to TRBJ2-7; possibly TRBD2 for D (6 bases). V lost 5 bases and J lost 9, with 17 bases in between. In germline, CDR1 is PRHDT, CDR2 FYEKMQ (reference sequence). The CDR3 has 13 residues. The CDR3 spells CASSLSGPDGQYF. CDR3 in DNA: TGTGCCAGCAGCCTCAGCGGGCCCGACGGGCAGTACTTC. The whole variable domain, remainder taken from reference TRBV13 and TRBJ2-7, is AAGVIQSPRHLIKEKRETATLKCYPIPRHDTVYWYQQGPGQDPQFLISFYEKMQSDKGSIPDRFSAQQFSDYHSELNMSSLELGDSALYFCASSLSGPDGQYFGPGTRLTVT.

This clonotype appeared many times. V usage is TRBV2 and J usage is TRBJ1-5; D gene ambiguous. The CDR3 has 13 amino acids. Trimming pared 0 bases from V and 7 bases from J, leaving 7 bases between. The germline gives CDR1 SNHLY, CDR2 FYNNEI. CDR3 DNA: TGTGCCAGCAGTGAAGCCGGAGACCAGCCCCAGCATTTT. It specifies CASSEAGDQPQHF.

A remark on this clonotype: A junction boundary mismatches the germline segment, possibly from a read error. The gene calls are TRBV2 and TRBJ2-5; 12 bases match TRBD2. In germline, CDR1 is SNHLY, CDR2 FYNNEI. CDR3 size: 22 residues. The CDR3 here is CASAALRTSGVAPSPLKETQHF. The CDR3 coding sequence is TGTGCCAGCGCAGCACTTAGGACTAGCGGGGTTGCCCCGAGTCCCCTCAAAGAGACCCAGCACTTC.

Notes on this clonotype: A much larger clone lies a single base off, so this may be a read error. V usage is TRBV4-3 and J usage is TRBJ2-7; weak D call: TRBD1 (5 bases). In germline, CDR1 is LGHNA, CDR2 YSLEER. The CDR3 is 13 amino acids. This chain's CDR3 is CASSQGQFYGQYF. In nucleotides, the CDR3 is TGCGCCAGCAGCCAAGGACAGTTCTACGGGCAGTACTTC.

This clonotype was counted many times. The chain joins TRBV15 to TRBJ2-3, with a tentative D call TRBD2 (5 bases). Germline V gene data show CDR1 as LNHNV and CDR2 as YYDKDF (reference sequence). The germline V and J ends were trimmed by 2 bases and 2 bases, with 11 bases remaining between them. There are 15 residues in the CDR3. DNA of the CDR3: TGTGCCACCAGCAGACCGAGGGATCTCACAGATACGCAGTATTTT. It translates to CATSRPRDLTDTQYF. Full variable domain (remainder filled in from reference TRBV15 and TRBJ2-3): DAMVIQNPRYQVTQFGKPVTLSCSQTLNHNVMYWYQQKSSQAPKLLFHYYDKDFNNEADTPDNFQSRRPNTSFCFLDIRSPGLGDTAMYLCATSRPRDLTDTQYFGPGTRLTVL.

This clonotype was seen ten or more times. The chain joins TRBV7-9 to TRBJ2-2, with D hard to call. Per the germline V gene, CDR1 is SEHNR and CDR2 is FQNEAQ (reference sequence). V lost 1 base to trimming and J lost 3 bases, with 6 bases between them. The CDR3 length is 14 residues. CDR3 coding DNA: TGTGCCAGCAGCTTAGATACCTACACCGGGGAGCTGTTTTTT. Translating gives CASSLDTYTGELFF.

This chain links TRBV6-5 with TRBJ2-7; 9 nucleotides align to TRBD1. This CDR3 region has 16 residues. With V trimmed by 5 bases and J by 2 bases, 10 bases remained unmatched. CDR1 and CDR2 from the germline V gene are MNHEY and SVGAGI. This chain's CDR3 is CASSDLQGALTYEQYF. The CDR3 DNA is TGTGCCAGCAGTGACCTACAGGGGGCCCTTACCTACGAGCAGTACTTC.

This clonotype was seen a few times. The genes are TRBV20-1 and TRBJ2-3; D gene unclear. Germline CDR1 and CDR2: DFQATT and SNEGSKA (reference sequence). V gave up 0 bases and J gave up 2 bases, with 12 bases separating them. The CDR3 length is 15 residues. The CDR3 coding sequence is TGCAGTGCTAGAGATTGGGCTCACTCCACAGATACGCAGTATTTT. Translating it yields CSARDWAHSTDTQYF.

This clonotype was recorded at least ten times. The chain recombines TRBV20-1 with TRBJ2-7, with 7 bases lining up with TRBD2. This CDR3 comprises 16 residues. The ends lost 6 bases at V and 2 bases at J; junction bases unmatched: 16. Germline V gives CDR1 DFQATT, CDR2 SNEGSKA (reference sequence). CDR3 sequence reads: CSAIGAGDQTPYEQYF. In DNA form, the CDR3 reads TGCAGTGCGATAGGGGCGGGGGACCAGACCCCCTACGAGCAGTACTTC.